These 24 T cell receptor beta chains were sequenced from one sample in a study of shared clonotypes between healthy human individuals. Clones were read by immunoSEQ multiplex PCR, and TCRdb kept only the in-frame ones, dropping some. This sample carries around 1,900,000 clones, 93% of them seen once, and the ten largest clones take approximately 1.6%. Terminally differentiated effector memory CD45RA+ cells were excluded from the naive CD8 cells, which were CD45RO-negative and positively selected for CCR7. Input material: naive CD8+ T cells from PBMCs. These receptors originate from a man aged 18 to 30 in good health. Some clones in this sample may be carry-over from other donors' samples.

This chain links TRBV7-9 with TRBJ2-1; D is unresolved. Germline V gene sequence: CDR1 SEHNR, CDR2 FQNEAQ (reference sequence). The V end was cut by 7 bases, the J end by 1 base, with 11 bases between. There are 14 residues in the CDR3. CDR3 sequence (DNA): TGTGCCAGCACCCCCGGAGCTTCCTACAATGAGCAGTTCTTC. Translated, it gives CASTPGASYNEQFF. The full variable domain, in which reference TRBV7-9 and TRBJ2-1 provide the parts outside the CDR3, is DTGVSQNPRHKITKRGQNVTFRCDPISEHNRLYWYRQTLGQGPEFLTYFQNEAQLEKSRLLSDRFSAERPKGSFSTLEIQRTEQGDSAMYLCASTPGASYNEQFFGPGTRLTVL.

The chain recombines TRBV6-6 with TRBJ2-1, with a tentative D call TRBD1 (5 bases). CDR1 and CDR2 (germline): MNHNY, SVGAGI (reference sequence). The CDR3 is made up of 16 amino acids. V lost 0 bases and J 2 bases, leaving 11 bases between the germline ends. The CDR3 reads CASSYSDTKAYNEQFF. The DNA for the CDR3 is TGTGCCAGCAGTTACTCGGACACCAAAGCCTACAATGAGCAGTTCTTC.

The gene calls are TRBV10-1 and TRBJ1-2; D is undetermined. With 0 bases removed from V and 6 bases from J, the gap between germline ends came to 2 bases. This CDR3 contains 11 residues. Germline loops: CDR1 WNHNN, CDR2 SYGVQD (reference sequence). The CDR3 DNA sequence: TGCGCCAGCAGTGAGTCTAATGGCTACACCTTC. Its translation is CASSESNGYTF.

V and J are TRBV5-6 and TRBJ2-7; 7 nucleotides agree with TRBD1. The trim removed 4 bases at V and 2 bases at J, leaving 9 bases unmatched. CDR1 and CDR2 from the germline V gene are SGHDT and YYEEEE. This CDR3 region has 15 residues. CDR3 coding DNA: TGTGCCAGCAGCACCGGGACAGCTACGCCCTACGAGCAGTACTTC. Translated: CASSTGTATPYEQYF. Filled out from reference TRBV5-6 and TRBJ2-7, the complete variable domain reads DAGVTQSPTHLIKTRGQQVTLRCSPKSGHDTVSWYQQALGQGPQFIFQYYEEEERQRGNFPDRFSGHQFPNYSSELNVNALLLGDSALYLCASSTGTATPYEQYFGPGTRLTVT.

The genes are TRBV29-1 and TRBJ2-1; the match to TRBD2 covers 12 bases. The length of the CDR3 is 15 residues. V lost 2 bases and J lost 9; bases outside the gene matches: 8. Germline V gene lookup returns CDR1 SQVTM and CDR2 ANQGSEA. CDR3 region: CSVEWASGRAFEQFF. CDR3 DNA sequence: TGCAGCGTTGAATGGGCTAGCGGGAGGGCCTTTGAGCAGTTCTTC.

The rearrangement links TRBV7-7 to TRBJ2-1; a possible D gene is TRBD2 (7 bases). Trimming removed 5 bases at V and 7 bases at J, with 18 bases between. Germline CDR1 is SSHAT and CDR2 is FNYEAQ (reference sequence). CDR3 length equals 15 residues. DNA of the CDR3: TGTGCCAGCAGCACGGGGGCTAGCGGACCTAATGAGCAGTTCTTC. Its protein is CASSTGASGPNEQFF.

CDR3 region: CASRGTRGESNQPQHF. CDR3 in DNA: TGTGCCAGCCGGGGGACGCGCGGGGAAAGCAATCAGCCCCAGCATTTT. The gene calls are TRBV27 and TRBJ1-5; possibly TRBD1 for D (5 bases). V was clipped by 8 bases and J by 1 base, with 18 bases between them. Germline V lookup: CDR1 MNHEY, CDR2 SMNVEV (reference sequence). The CDR3 is made up of 16 amino acids.

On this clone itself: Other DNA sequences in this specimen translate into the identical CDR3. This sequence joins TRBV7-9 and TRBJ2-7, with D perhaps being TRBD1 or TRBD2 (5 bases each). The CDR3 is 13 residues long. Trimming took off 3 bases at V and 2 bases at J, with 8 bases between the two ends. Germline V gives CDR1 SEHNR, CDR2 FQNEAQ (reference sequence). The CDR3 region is CASSFGTPYEQYF. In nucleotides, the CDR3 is TGTGCCAGCAGCTTCGGGACCCCCTACGAGCAGTACTTC.

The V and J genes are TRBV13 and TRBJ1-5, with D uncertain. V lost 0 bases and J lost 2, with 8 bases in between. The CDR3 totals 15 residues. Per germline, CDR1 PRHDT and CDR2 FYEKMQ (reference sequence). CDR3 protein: CASSLGAEGNQPQHF. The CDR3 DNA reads TGTGCCAGCAGCTTAGGGGCGGAGGGCAATCAGCCCCAGCATTTT.

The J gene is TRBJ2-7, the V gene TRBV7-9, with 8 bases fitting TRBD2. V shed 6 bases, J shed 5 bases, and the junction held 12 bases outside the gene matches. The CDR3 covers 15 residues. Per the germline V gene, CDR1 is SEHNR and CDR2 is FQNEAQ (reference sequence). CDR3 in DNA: TGTGCCAGCAGAAACAGCGGGAGTAGAATTAACGAGCAGTACTTC. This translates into CASRNSGSRINEQYF.

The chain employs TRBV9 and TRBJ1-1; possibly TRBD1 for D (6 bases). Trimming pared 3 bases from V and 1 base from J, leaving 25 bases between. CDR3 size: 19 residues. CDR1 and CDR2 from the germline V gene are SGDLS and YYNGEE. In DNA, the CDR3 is TGTGCCAGCAGCGCCCCAGTCCGACCCCTACAGGGTGGGAACACTGAAGCTTTCTTT. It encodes CASSAPVRPLQGGNTEAFF.

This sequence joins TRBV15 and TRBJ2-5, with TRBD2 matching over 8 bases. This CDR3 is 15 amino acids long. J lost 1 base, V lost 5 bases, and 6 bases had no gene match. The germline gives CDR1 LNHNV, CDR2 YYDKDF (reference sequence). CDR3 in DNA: TGTGCCACCAGCGGCCGACTAGCGTTCCAAGAGACCCAGTACTTC. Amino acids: CATSGRLAFQETQYF.

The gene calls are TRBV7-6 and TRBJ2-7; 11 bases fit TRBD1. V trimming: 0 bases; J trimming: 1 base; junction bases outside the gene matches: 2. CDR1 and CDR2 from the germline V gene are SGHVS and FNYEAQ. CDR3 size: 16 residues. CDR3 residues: CASSLAGTGGSYEQYF. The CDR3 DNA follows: TGTGCCAGCAGCTTAGCCGGGACAGGGGGTTCCTACGAGCAGTACTTC.

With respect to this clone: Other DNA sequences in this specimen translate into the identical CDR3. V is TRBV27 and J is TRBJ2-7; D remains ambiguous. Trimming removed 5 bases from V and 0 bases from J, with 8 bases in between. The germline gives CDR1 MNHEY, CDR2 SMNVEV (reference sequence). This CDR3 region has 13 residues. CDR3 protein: CASSPSSSYEQYF. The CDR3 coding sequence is TGTGCCAGCAGTCCGTCAAGCTCCTACGAGCAGTACTTC.

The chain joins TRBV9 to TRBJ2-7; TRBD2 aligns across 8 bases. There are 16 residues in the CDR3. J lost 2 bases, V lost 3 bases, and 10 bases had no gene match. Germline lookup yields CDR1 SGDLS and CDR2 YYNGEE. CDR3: CASSAPGGESPYEQYF. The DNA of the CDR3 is TGTGCCAGCAGCGCCCCGGGGGGGGAGTCCCCCTACGAGCAGTACTTC.

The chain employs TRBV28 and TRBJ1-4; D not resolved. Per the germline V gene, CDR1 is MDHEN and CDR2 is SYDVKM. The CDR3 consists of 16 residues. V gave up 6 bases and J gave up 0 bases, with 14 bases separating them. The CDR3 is CASSPLLSATNEKLFF. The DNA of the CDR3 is TGTGCCAGCAGCCCCCTTCTCAGCGCAACTAATGAAAAACTGTTTTTT.

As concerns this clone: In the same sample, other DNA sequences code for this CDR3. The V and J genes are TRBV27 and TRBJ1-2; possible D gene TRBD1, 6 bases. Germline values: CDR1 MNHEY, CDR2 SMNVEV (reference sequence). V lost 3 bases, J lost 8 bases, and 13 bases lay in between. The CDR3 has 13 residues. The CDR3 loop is CASSLEGVGGYTF. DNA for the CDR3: TGTGCCAGCAGTTTGGAGGGGGTGGGCGGCTACACCTTC.

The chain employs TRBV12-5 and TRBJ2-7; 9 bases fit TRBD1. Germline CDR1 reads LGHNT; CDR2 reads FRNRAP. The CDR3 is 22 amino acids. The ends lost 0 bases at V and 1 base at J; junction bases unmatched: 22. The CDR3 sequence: CASGLVPPGQGQTGSFSYEQYF. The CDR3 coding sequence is TGTGCTAGTGGTTTGGTACCCCCGGGACAGGGCCAGACAGGGAGTTTTTCCTACGAGCAGTACTTC.

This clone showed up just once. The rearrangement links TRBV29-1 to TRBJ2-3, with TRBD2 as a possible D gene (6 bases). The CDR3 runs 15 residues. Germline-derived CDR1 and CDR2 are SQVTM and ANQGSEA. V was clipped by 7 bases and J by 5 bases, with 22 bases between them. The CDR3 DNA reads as TGCAGCGCCCCTACTAGCTCTGCGCGTGGAGATACGCAGTATTTT. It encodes CSAPTSSARGDTQYF.

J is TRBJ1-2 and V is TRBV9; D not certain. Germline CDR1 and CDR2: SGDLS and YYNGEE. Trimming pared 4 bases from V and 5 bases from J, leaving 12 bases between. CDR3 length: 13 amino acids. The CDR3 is CASSPRDPYGYTF. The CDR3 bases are TGTGCCAGCAGCCCTCGGGATCCTTATGGCTACACCTTC.

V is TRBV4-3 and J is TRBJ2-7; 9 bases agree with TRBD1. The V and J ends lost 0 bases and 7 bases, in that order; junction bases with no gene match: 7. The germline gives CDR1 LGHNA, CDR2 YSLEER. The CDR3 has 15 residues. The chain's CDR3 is CASSQDNRGHTEQYF. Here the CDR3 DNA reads TGCGCCAGCAGCCAAGATAACAGGGGGCATACAGAGCAGTACTTC.

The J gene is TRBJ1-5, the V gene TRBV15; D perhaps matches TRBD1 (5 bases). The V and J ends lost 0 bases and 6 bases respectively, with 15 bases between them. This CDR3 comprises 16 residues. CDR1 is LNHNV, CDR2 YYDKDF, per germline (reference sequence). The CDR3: CATSRDAPGNTQPQHF. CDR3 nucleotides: TGTGCCACCAGCAGAGATGCTCCAGGGAACACTCAGCCCCAGCATTTT. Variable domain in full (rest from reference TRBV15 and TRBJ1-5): DAMVIQNPRYQVTQFGKPVTLSCSQTLNHNVMYWYQQKSSQAPKLLFHYYDKDFNNEADTPDNFQSRRPNTSFCFLDIRSPGLGDTAMYLCATSRDAPGNTQPQHFGDGTRLSIL.

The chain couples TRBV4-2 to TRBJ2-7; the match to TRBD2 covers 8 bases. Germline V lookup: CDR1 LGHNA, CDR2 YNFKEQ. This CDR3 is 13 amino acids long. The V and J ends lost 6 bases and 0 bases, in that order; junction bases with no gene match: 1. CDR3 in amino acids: CASRLADSYEQYF. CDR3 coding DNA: TGTGCCAGCAGACTAGCGGACTCCTACGAGCAGTACTTC.

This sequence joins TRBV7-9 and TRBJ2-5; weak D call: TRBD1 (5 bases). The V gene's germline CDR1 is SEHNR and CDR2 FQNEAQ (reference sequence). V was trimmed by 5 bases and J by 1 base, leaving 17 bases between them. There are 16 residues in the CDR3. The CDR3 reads CASSPKGHPGQETQYF. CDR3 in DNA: TGTGCCAGCAGCCCCAAAGGACACCCAGGCCAAGAGACCCAGTACTTC.